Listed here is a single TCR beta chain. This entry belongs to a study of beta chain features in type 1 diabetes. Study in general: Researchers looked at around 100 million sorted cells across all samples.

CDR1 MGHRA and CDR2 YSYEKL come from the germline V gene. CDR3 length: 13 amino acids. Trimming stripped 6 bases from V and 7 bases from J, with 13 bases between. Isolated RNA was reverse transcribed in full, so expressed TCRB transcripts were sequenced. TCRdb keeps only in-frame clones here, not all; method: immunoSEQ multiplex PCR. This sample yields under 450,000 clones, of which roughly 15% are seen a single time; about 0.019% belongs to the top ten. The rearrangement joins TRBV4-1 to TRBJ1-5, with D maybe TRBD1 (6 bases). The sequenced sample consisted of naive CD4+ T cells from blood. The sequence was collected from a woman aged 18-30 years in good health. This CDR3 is CASRRGAGQPQHF. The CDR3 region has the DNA TGCGCCAGCAGGCGGGGGGCGGGGCAGCCCCAGCATTTT.